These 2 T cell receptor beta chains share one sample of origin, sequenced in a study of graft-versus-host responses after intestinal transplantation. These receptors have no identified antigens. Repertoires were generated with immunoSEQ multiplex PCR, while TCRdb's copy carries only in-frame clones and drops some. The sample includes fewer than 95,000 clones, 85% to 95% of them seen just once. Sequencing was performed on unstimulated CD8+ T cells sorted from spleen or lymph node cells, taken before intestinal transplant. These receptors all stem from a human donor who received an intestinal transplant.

This chain's CDR3 is CASSQDEVYMESYEQYF. Written as DNA, the CDR3 is TGCGCCAGCAGCCAAGATGAGGTTTACATGGAGTCCTACGAGCAGTACTTC. The chain has TRBV4-1 and TRBJ2-7; D not certain. V was trimmed by 0 bases and J by 1 base, leaving 16 bases between them. Germline V gives CDR1 MGHRA, CDR2 YSYEKL. This CDR3 has 17 amino acids.

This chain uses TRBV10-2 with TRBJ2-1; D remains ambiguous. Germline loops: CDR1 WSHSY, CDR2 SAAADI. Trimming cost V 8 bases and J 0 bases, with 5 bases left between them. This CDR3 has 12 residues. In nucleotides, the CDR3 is TGCGCCAGCCGGAGCTCCTACAATGAGCAGTTCTTC. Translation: CASRSSYNEQFF.